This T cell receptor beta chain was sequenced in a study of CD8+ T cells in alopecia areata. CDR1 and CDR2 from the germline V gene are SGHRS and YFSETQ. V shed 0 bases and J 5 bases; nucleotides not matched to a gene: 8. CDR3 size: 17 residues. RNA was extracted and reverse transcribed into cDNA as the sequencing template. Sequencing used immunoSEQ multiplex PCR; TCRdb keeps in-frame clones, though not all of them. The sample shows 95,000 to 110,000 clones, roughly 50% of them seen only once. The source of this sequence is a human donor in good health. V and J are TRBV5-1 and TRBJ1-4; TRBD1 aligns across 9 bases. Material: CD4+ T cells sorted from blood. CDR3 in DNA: TGCGCCAGCAGCTTGGGGTACACAGGGGGCCCCAATGAAAAACTGTTTTTT. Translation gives CASSLGYTGGPNEKLFF.